This T cell receptor beta chain was recorded in a study of blood T cell repertoires in COVID-19. Across the whole study: Samples came from the United States, Italy and Spain, spanning acute and convalescent COVID-19. PBMCs, B-cell-depleted T cells, or T cells provided the cDNA or gDNA that made up the material.

Germline V gene sequence: CDR1 SGHRS, CDR2 YFSETQ. V dropped 2 bases and J dropped 6; count of bases not matched to a gene: 4. CDR3 length: 15 amino acids. Original processing notes: Counts of nucleated cells, estimated from reference gene primer amplification, were obtained. Some clones are missing from TCRdb's copy, which holds only in-frame ones; the method was immunoSEQ multiplex PCR. Clone size and the V and J calls come from that table; the DNA yielded D and trimming. The table has about 180,000 clones, around 80% seen once. The chain carries TRBV5-1 and TRBJ2-1, with 11 bases identical to TRBD2. The sample comprised peripheral blood. The clonotype originates from a man between 65 and 85 years old with active or convalescent COVID-19. This CDR3 is CASSLLAGGGNEQFF. The DNA of the CDR3 is TGCGCCAGCAGCTTATTAGCGGGAGGGGGCAATGAGCAGTTCTTC. The full variable domain, rest sourced from reference TRBV5-1 and TRBJ2-1, is KAGVTQTPRYLIKTRGQQVTLSCSPISGHRSVSWYQQTPGQGLQFLFEYFSETQRNKGNFPGRFSGRQFSNSRSEMNVSTLELGDSALYLCASSLLAGGGNEQFFGPGTRLTVL.